These 10 T cell receptor beta chains share one sample of origin, sequenced in a study of T-cell reconstitution after alpha-beta-depleted transplantation in children (dated by TCRdb to the mid-2010s). Libraries were made using PCR. Sequencing took place on an Illumina HiSeq 2500. TCR library preparation used molecular barcoding, with unique molecular identifiers applied to normalize quantification of the TCRbeta repertoire. In TCRdb, the public reads were trimmed at Q25 with fastp and aligned with MiXCR, with productive beta chains retained. Entries are consolidated by CDR3 protein sequence, retaining the most common genes and DNA. The sample profile shows about 400,000 distinct CDR3 sequences; roughly 22% of them were found once. Approximately 3.8% of the sample is taken by the ten largest. This sample comprised PBMCs from the stem cell graft donor, obtained from the stem cell graft. Every receptor here comes from a human donor who donated a stem cell graft to a child with acute myeloid leukemia.

This clonotype showed up just a few times. The rearrangement links TRBV20-1 to TRBJ1-4; D is ambiguous. V was cut by 7 bases and J by 6 bases, with 15 bases left in between. This CDR3 has 13 residues. In germline, CDR1 is DFQATT, CDR2 SNEGSKA (reference sequence). This chain's CDR3 is CSVINMGDEKLFF. In DNA, the CDR3 is TGCAGTGTGATTAACATGGGTGATGAAAAACTGTTTTTT.

The chain is built from TRBV29-1 and TRBJ2-7; 8 bases agree with TRBD1. CDR3 length: 13 amino acids. CDR1 and CDR2 from the germline V gene are SQVTM and ANQGSEA. Trimming took 2 bases from V and 5 from J; bases not matched to a gene: 5. CDR3 in DNA: TGCAGCGTTGAACGGCAGGGGGCCCACGAGCAGTACTTC. Protein: CSVERQGAHEQYF.

This clonotype appeared a few times. The chain joins TRBV12-3 or TRBV12-4 to TRBJ2-1; D perhaps matches TRBD1 (5 bases). V lost 7 bases, J lost 5 bases, and 15 bases lay in between. The CDR3 runs 14 residues. As DNA, the CDR3 is TGTGCCAGCATCCGGGCCCTACAGGACAATGAGCAGTTCTTC. Translated, it gives CASIRALQDNEQFF.

This clonotype was observed at least ten times. The V gene is TRBV7-8, the J gene TRBJ2-5, with D unresolved. Germline V gene sequence: CDR1 SGHVS, CDR2 FQNEAQ. The CDR3 sequence is 14 residues long. Trimming stripped 7 bases from V and 5 bases from J, with 17 bases between. The CDR3 loop reads CASTPGSSEETQYF. The CDR3 coding sequence is TGTGCCAGCACCCCTGGGTCATCGGAGGAGACCCAGTACTTC.

The table lists this clonotype with a few counts. The V gene is TRBV7-6, the J gene TRBJ2-7; a possible D gene is TRBD2 (6 bases). The germline CDR1 and CDR2 sequences are SGHVS and FNYEAQ. V dropped 5 bases and J dropped 6 bases, with 17 bases sitting between them. This CDR3 is 14 amino acids long. The DNA of the CDR3 is TGTGCCAGCAGCCCACCGTCCATGGGGGGCGAGCAGTACTTC. Its translation: CASSPPSMGGEQYF.

This clonotype has at least ten counts. This sequence joins TRBV11-2 and TRBJ2-1; possibly TRBD1 or TRBD2 for D (5 bases each). V was pared by 3 bases and J by 1 base, with 10 bases between. Germline V gene sequence: CDR1 SGHAT, CDR2 FQNNGV. This CDR3 contains 15 residues. The CDR3 nucleotides are TGTGCCAGCAGCTTTGAGGGGCAATCCTACAATGAGCAGTTCTTC. Its translation is CASSFEGQSYNEQFF.

This clonotype was recorded many times. The V call is TRBV20-1, the J call TRBJ2-7, with D uncertain. The CDR3 length is 10 residues. V lost 6 bases to trimming and J lost 6 bases, with 9 bases between them. The V gene's germline CDR1 is DFQATT and CDR2 SNEGSKA (reference sequence). In DNA, the CDR3 is TGCAGTGCCCTCCTAAGCGAGCAGTACTTC. Residues: CSALLSEQYF.

This clonotype was recorded at least ten times. The chain combines TRBV5-1 with TRBJ2-3, with D possibly being TRBD1 (5 bases). Germline V gene lookup returns CDR1 SGHRS and CDR2 YFSETQ. The CDR3 totals 13 residues. V lost 5 bases and J lost 3, with 10 bases in between. DNA for the CDR3: TGCGCCAGCAGTGTTTCAGGGACAGATACGCAGTATTTT. Its protein product is CASSVSGTDTQYF.

This clonotype has just a few counts. The chain combines TRBV29-1 with TRBJ1-1, with D perhaps TRBD1 (6 bases). Germline V gene lookup returns CDR1 SQVTM and CDR2 ANQGSEA. The CDR3 has 14 amino acids. Trimming shortened V by 4 bases and J by 6 bases, and 18 bases separated the two germline ends. This chain's CDR3 is CSVVNQGMLAEAFF. The CDR3 DNA reads TGCAGCGTTGTCAACCAGGGGATGTTGGCTGAAGCTTTCTTT.

The chain combines TRBV6-2 or TRBV6-3 with TRBJ2-1; D possibly corresponds to TRBD1 (5 bases). Between the trimmed V and J ends, which lost 8 bases and 6 bases, there was a span of 17 bases. Germline V gene data show CDR1 as MNHEY and CDR2 as SVGEGT. This CDR3 is 14 amino acids long. CDR3 amino acids: CASPSGKWVNEQFF. Written as DNA, the CDR3 is TGTGCCAGCCCGTCAGGGAAATGGGTCAATGAGCAGTTCTTC.